This T cell receptor (beta chain) is drawn from a study of vaccination effects on CD4 cells after COVID-19. Study outcomes and limitations: In the study, convalescent patients were few, and early post-infection timepoints were absent.

The V end lost 4 bases, the J end lost 4 bases, and 11 bases lay between the germline ends. CDR3 length equals 15 residues. In germline, CDR1 is MDHEN, CDR2 SYDVKM. Measured with immunoSEQ multiplex PCR; TCRdb has only the in-frame clones, and not every one. The sample has about 70,000 clones, over 60% seen once. CD4+ T cells specific for antigen were expanded with viral peptide pools by the ViraFEST assay before sequencing. CD4+ T cell isolation took place after 10 days of culture. Sometime from March through December 2020, the person acquired a SARS-CoV-2 infection that PCR confirmed. Wells of roughly 2 million PBMC each were grown with approximately 10 IU/ml IL-2 and roughly 10 ug/ml peptides. Cultures given an HIV-1 Nef peptide pool acted as the negative control. Half-medium exchanges with IL-2 medium took place on days 3 and 7. Note on this clone: Its matching antigen is unknown.

The rearrangement links TRBV28 to TRBJ2-6, with D perhaps matching TRBD1 or TRBD2 (5 bases each). The sequenced sample was CD4+ T cells from PBMCs cultured with HIV peptides, obtained before COVID-19 vaccination. Indicated subset: HIV-1 Nef peptide pool negative control/reference culture. The receptor was isolated from a human donor who had a prior SARS-CoV-2 infection. The CDR3, as DNA: TGTGCCAGCAGTTCCGCAGGGACCGGGGCCAACGTCCTGACTTTC. It is translated as CASSSAGTGANVLTF.